A single sample gave rise to the 30 T cell receptor beta chains below, sequenced in a study of T cell repertoires in cytomegalovirus infection. From the reads, TCRdb called clonotypes with MiXCR, one entry per CDR3 protein. The table includes 300,000 or so distinct CDR3 sequences, roughly 24% detected once. The specimen was PBMCs. The receptor set was obtained from a human donor in good health (CMV status not recorded). Some clones in this sample may be carry-over from other donors' samples.

This clonotype was detected ten times or more. The J gene is TRBJ2-5, the V gene TRBV7-2; TRBD1 might be the D (5 bases). The germline gives CDR1 SGHTA, CDR2 FQGNSA. V gave up 5 bases and J gave up 1 base, with 14 bases separating them. This CDR3 comprises 15 residues. As DNA, the CDR3 is TGTGCCAGCAGCCGTGGTGGGGCGATCCAAGAGACCCAGTACTTC. Encoded protein: CASSRGGAIQETQYF.

This clonotype was observed a handful of times. The chain is built from TRBV7-9 and TRBJ2-2, with D tentatively TRBD1 (5 bases). The germline gives CDR1 SEHNR, CDR2 FQNEAQ (reference sequence). V was clipped by 4 bases and J by 2 bases, with 8 bases between them. CDR3 length equals 14 residues. The CDR3 DNA reads TGTGCCAGCAGCTCCGACAGTAACACCGGGGAGCTGTTTTTT. Its protein is CASSSDSNTGELFF.

This clonotype was detected only a few times. V is TRBV6-1 and J is TRBJ2-5; 8 nucleotides line up with TRBD1. This CDR3 region has 14 residues. Germline CDR1 MNHNS, CDR2 SASEGT. The J segment lost 5 bases and the V segment lost 11 bases, leaving 13 bases of the junction unmatched. The CDR3, as DNA: TGTGCCGGACGACGACAGGGGTCCGGGGAGACCCAGTACTTC. It codes for CAGRRQGSGETQYF.

This rearrangement joins TRBV7-9 to TRBJ1-1; 8 nucleotides agree with TRBD1. CDR3 length: 14 amino acids. J lost 4 bases, V lost 5 bases, and 6 bases had no gene match. Looked up from germline, CDR1 is SEHNR and CDR2 is FQNEAQ (reference sequence). In DNA form, the CDR3 reads TGTGCCAGCAGCCAAGACACAGGGGGCACTGAAGCTTTCTTT. This translates into CASSQDTGGTEAFF.

This clonotype was recorded many times. The V gene is TRBV7-6, the J gene TRBJ2-1; 9 bases fit TRBD1. This CDR3 is 16 amino acids long. V lost 5 bases, J lost 1 base, and 6 bases stayed unmatched. Germline V gene lookup returns CDR1 SGHVS and CDR2 FNYEAQ. The CDR3 here is CASSHPGQGSYNEQFF. CDR3 DNA sequence: TGTGCCAGCAGCCACCCGGGACAGGGTTCCTACAATGAGCAGTTCTTC.

V and J are TRBV27 and TRBJ2-3; the match to TRBD2 covers 10 bases. This CDR3 comprises 15 residues. With 4 bases clipped from V and 4 bases from J, the junction kept 5 bases outside the gene matches. Germline values: CDR1 MNHEY, CDR2 SMNVEV (reference sequence). The CDR3 loop is CASSYLAGGSDTQYF. Written as DNA, the CDR3 is TGTGCCAGCAGTTATTTAGCGGGAGGTTCAGATACGCAGTATTTT.

The rearrangement joins TRBV6-5 to TRBJ2-3; perhaps TRBD2 as D (5 bases). Germline CDR1 and CDR2: MNHEY and SVGAGI. The length of the CDR3 is 15 residues. Trimming took off 0 bases at V and 4 bases at J, with 11 bases between the two ends. The CDR3, as DNA: TGTGCCAGCAGTTACTCAGGGAGCACATCAGATACGCAGTATTTT. Encoded protein: CASSYSGSTSDTQYF.

V and J are TRBV7-3 and TRBJ1-2; D is ambiguous. Germline V CDR1 and CDR2: SGHTA, FQGTGA. The CDR3 spans 13 residues. Trimming removed 3 bases at V and 0 bases at J, with 5 bases between. Here the CDR3 reads CASSLFSNYGYTF. CDR3 nucleotide sequence: TGTGCCAGCAGCTTGTTCTCTAACTATGGCTACACCTTC.

The CDR3 loop reads CASSLAGEDEQYV. Written as DNA, the CDR3 is TGTGCCAGCAGCTTGGCGGGAGAAGACGAGCAGTACGTC. V is TRBV7-2 and J is TRBJ2-7, with 7 nucleotides matching TRBD2. This CDR3 region has 13 residues. The V gene end was trimmed by 3 bases and the J gene end by 5 bases; junction bases not matched to a gene: 4. Per the germline V gene, CDR1 is SGHTA and CDR2 is FQGNSA.

Ten or more counts support this clonotype. The chain is built from TRBV6-2 or TRBV6-3 and TRBJ2-3; 7 bases line up with TRBD1. The length of the CDR3 is 13 residues. With 7 bases clipped from V and 7 bases from J, the junction kept 8 bases outside the gene matches. Germline CDR1 is MNHEY and CDR2 is SVGEGT. The CDR3 loop is CASTRDRPYTQYF. The CDR3 DNA reads TGTGCCAGCACCCGGGACAGACCTTATACGCAGTATTTT.

The chain has TRBV28 and TRBJ1-2, with 9 bases lining up with TRBD1. This CDR3 is 11 amino acids long. CDR1 is MDHEN and CDR2 is SYDVKM in the germline V gene. CDR3 sequence reads: CGTGGTYGYTF. The DNA for the CDR3 is TGTGGTACAGGGGGCACCTATGGCTACACCTTC.

This chain links TRBV28 with TRBJ1-3; no clear D. Trimming took off 0 bases at V and 8 bases at J, with 2 bases between the two ends. From germline, CDR1 is MDHEN and CDR2 SYDVKM. The CDR3 extends over 11 amino acids. CDR3 nucleotide sequence: TGTGCCAGCAGTTTATGGGACACCATATATTTT. It encodes CASSLWDTIYF.

This clonotype was detected many times. The V call is TRBV6-2 or TRBV6-3, the J call TRBJ2-1, with D hard to call. V lost 0 bases and J lost 0, with 6 bases in between. The CDR3 runs to 15 residues. The germline CDR1 and CDR2 sequences are MNHEY and SVGEGT. This CDR3 is CASSYSGSSYNEQFF. The DNA of the CDR3 is TGTGCCAGCAGTTACTCCGGTAGCTCCTACAATGAGCAGTTCTTC.

At least ten counts were recorded for this clonotype. This chain uses TRBV7-2 with TRBJ1-2; a possible D gene is TRBD1 (5 bases). The V gene lost 11 bases and the J gene lost 4 bases, with 17 bases spanning the gap. The germline V gene encodes CDR1 SGHTA and CDR2 FQGNSA. The CDR3 consists of 13 residues. The CDR3 nucleotides are TGTGCCTCCAGGCAGGGAACATCCTATGGCTACACCTTC. Translating gives CASRQGTSYGYTF.

This clonotype was counted between two and nine times. J is TRBJ1-2 and V is TRBV2; 9 bases are a match to TRBD1. Germline values: CDR1 SNHLY, CDR2 FYNNEI. The length of the CDR3 is 13 residues. J lost 6 bases, V lost 5 bases, and 4 bases had no gene match. The CDR3 nucleotides read TGTGCCAGCAGTTACACAGGGGGCGATGGCTACACCTTC. Amino acid sequence: CASSYTGGDGYTF.

The chain combines TRBV28 with TRBJ2-1; 7 nucleotides agree with TRBD2. The CDR3 consists of 18 residues. The junction had 16 bases not matched to a gene; V was cut back by 7 bases and J by 1 base. The germline CDR1 and CDR2 sequences are MDHEN and SYDVKM. The CDR3 region has the DNA TGTGCCAGCAACCCCGCTTGGGCTAGCGGTTATTCCTACAATGAGCAGTTCTTC. Amino acids: CASNPAWASGYSYNEQFF. Together with reference TRBV28 and TRBJ2-1, the CDR3 gives the full variable domain: DVKVTQSSRYLVKRTGEKVFLECVQDMDHENMFWYRQDPGLGLRLIYFSYDVKMKEKGDIPEGYSVSREKKERFSLILESASTNQTSMYLCASNPAWASGYSYNEQFFGPGTRLTVL.

By share, this clonotype ranks as medium-sized (0.01 to 0.1%). V gene TRBV9 combines with J gene TRBJ1-1, with D perhaps matching TRBD1 (6 bases). Trimming pared 3 bases from V and 1 base from J, leaving 10 bases between. CDR1 and CDR2 (germline): SGDLS, YYNGEE. This CDR3 is 14 amino acids long. Here the CDR3 DNA reads TGTGCCAGCAGCGAACAGGGACAGAACACTGAAGCTTTCTTT. Amino acids: CASSEQGQNTEAFF.

This clonotype occurred a few times. The rearrangement links TRBV28 to TRBJ1-1; 9 bases agree with TRBD1. Germline V gives CDR1 MDHEN, CDR2 SYDVKM. The CDR3 covers 14 residues. The ends lost 4 bases at V and 3 bases at J; junction bases unmatched: 3. The CDR3 loop reads CASSSGQGDTEAFF. The CDR3 nucleotides read TGTGCCAGCAGTTCGGGACAGGGAGACACTGAAGCTTTCTTT.

Notes on this clonotype: A much more abundant neighbour one base away suggests this may be a read error. The chain carries TRBV27 and TRBJ1-2, with D possibly TRBD1 on 5 matching bases. V lost 6 bases and J 4 bases, leaving 21 bases between the germline ends. Germline loops: CDR1 MNHEY, CDR2 SMNVEV (reference sequence). This CDR3 spans 16 amino acids. The chain's CDR3 is CASRPDWARVAYGYTF. The CDR3 DNA reads as TGTGCCAGCAGGCCAGACTGGGCCAGGGTGGCCTATGGCTACACCTTC.

The chain joins TRBV18 to TRBJ1-3; D remains ambiguous. CDR3 length: 15 residues. Per germline, CDR1 KGHSH and CDR2 LQKENI. The V end lost 0 bases, the J end lost 2 bases, and 8 bases lay between the germline ends. The CDR3 DNA is TGTGCCAGCTCACCACCTGAAGACGCTGGAAACACCATATATTTT. This translates into CASSPPEDAGNTIYF.

About this clonotype: This sequence may be a read error, since a much larger clone differs from it by one base. This rearrangement joins TRBV27 to TRBJ2-7, with TRBD1 matching 7 bases. This CDR3 contains 13 residues. Germline V lookup: CDR1 MNHEY, CDR2 SMNVEV (reference sequence). V was clipped by 6 bases and J by 2 bases; unmatched bases: 4. This CDR3 reads CASRMGQTYEQYF. CDR3 nucleotides: TGTGCCAGCAGGATGGGACAGACCTACGAGCAGTACTTC.

This clonotype turned up a few times. V and J are TRBV28 and TRBJ2-1; maybe TRBD2 (6 bases). Germline-derived CDR1 and CDR2 are MDHEN and SYDVKM. V dropped 10 bases and J dropped 2 bases, with 18 bases sitting between them. There are 15 residues in the CDR3. The CDR3 loop reads CATQGGTPTYNEQFF. For the CDR3, the DNA is TGTGCCACTCAGGGCGGGACTCCCACCTACAATGAGCAGTTCTTC.

This clonotype has more than one count but fewer than ten. The gene calls are TRBV19 and TRBJ2-1, with D perhaps given as TRBD1 or TRBD2 (7 bases each). V lost 10 bases and J lost 9, with 22 bases in between. CDR3 length: 14 amino acids. The germline V gene has CDR1 LNHDA and CDR2 SQIVND (reference sequence). In nucleotides, the CDR3 is TGTGCCACTTGGGAGACAGGGAGGGTGGGTGAGCAGTTCTTC. Protein: CATWETGRVGEQFF.

This clonotype was seen at least ten times. This chain joins TRBV7-2 and TRBJ1-1; D uncertain. V was cut by 0 bases and J by 4 bases, with 12 bases left in between. This CDR3 is built from 15 residues. CDR1 is SGHTA, CDR2 FQGNSA, per germline. The CDR3 here is CASSLAGGLGTEAFF. Here the CDR3 DNA reads TGTGCCAGCAGCTTAGCTGGAGGCTTGGGCACTGAAGCTTTCTTT.

The chain combines TRBV15 with TRBJ2-1, with TRBD2 matching over 13 bases. Per germline, CDR1 LNHNV and CDR2 YYDKDF (reference sequence). There are 16 residues in the CDR3. Trimming removed 5 bases from V and 4 bases from J; junction bases left unmatched: 5. DNA for the CDR3: TGTGCCACCAGCGAGAGGACTAGCGGGGGTTACAATGAGCAGTTCTTC. This codes for CATSERTSGGYNEQFF.

Ten or more counts support this clonotype. The gene calls are TRBV6-5 and TRBJ1-1; weak D call: TRBD1 (6 bases). The V end was cut by 6 bases, the J end by 5 bases, with 16 bases between. Germline-derived CDR1 and CDR2 are MNHEY and SVGAGI. The CDR3 spans 14 residues. The CDR3 is CASSSFSQGTEAFF. CDR3 sequence (DNA): TGTGCCAGCAGCTCCTTCTCGCAGGGGACTGAAGCTTTCTTT.

In its sample, this clonotype was seen many times. The gene calls are TRBV7-2 and TRBJ2-3, with TRBD2 matching over 16 bases. The V gene end was trimmed by 6 bases and the J gene end by 5 bases; junction bases not matched to a gene: 11. This CDR3 region has 18 residues. The germline V gene encodes CDR1 SGHTA and CDR2 FQGNSA. CDR3 coding DNA: TGTGCCAGCAGTCCTCCGGGACTAGCGGGAGGGCGTGTAGATACGCAGTATTTT. Amino acids: CASSPPGLAGGRVDTQYF.

As DNA, the CDR3 is TGCAGCTCCCGACAGGGAGCCGGGGAGCTGTTTTTT. Amino acids: CSSRQGAGELFF. J is TRBJ2-2 and V is TRBV29-1; 7 nucleotides agree with TRBD1. With 8 bases clipped from V and 6 bases from J, the junction kept 6 bases outside the gene matches. CDR3 length equals 12 residues. Per germline, CDR1 SQVTM and CDR2 ANQGSEA.

This clonotype was seen a handful of times. The V and J genes are TRBV7-2 and TRBJ2-2, with a possible D match to TRBD2 (5 bases). CDR1 SGHTA and CDR2 FQGNSA come from the germline V gene. Trimming cost V 6 bases and J 6 bases, with 17 bases left between them. The CDR3 consists of 15 residues. The CDR3 coding sequence is TGTGCCAGCAGTAGCGAGTCCGGATCGGCCGGGGAGCTGTTTTTT. It encodes CASSSESGSAGELFF.

This chain connects TRBV19 to TRBJ2-2; 8 nucleotides align to TRBD1. Germline CDR1 and CDR2: LNHDA and SQIVND (reference sequence). The CDR3 totals 15 residues. V shed 6 bases, J shed 2 bases, and the junction held 5 bases outside the gene matches. CDR3 bases: TGTGCCAGTAGCGACAGGGGTGAAAACACCGGGGAGCTGTTTTTT. Amino acid sequence: CASSDRGENTGELFF.